What follows are 7 T cell receptor beta chains derived from one specimen sequenced in a study of blood T cell repertoires in COVID-19. The data were produced by immunoSEQ multiplex PCR, yet TCRdb's version contains in-frame clones alone and is incomplete. The sample has approximately 110,000 clones, 65% to 80% seen once; the top ten hold under 25%. Sequencing used peripheral blood. All receptors derive from a man aged 65-85 years with active or convalescent COVID-19.

The genes are TRBV7-3 and TRBJ2-1, with TRBD1 matching over 9 bases. The CDR3 has 21 amino acids. Unmatched junction bases numbered 19, after V lost 4 bases and J lost 0 bases. CDR1 and CDR2 (germline): SGHTA, FQGTGA. The CDR3 bases are TGTGCCAGCAGCTCCGGCCCGGACAGGGGTCACGACCTCAGCTCCTACAATGAGCAGTTCTTC. It yields the protein CASSSGPDRGHDLSSYNEQFF.

This clone was seen a few times. The chain recombines TRBV3-1 (or the pseudogene TRBV3-2) with TRBJ1-1; D gene uncertain. The CDR3 runs 12 residues. The germline V gene has CDR1 LGHDT and CDR2 YNNKEL (reference sequence). V was cut by 3 bases and J by 2 bases, with 4 bases left in between. The CDR3 here is CASSHLNTEAFF. The CDR3 DNA reads TGTGCCAGCAGCCACCTCAACACTGAAGCTTTCTTT.

The chain joins TRBV9 to TRBJ2-5; D is unresolved. The CDR3 consists of 15 residues. Per the germline V gene, CDR1 is SGDLS and CDR2 is YYNGEE. Trimming pared 0 bases from V and 0 bases from J, leaving 9 bases between. CDR3 nucleotides: TGTGCCAGCAGCGTAGAGGCAGGCAACCAAGAGACCCAGTACTTC. It specifies CASSVEAGNQETQYF.

The chain combines TRBV7-2 with TRBJ1-5, with D tentatively TRBD1 (5 bases). The CDR3 length is 14 residues. Germline V CDR1 and CDR2: SGHTA, FQGNSA. The germline V and J ends were trimmed by 1 base and 5 bases, with 9 bases remaining between them. The CDR3 bases are TGTGCCAGCAGCTTAGAGGGGAATTATCAGCCCCAGCATTTT. It specifies CASSLEGNYQPQHF.

This clone showed up just a few times. This chain uses TRBV3-1 (or the pseudogene TRBV3-2) with TRBJ1-5; TRBD1 is a possible D gene (5 bases). The V gene's germline CDR1 is LGHDT and CDR2 YNNKEL (reference sequence). V was pared by 3 bases and J by 8 bases, with 11 bases between. The CDR3 contains 13 residues. The CDR3 loop is CASSHGRAKPQHF. The CDR3, as DNA: TGTGCCAGCAGCCACGGCAGGGCTAAGCCCCAGCATTTT.

The chain joins TRBV28 to TRBJ1-2; 9 nucleotides align to TRBD1. Germline assignment: CDR1 MDHEN and CDR2 SYDVKM. V was clipped by 3 bases and J by 3 bases; unmatched bases: 5. This CDR3 comprises 15 residues. This CDR3 reads CASSFGTGRDYGYTF. The CDR3, as DNA: TGTGCCAGCAGTTTTGGGACAGGGAGGGACTATGGCTACACCTTC.

V is TRBV30 and J is TRBJ1-2; no definite D call. The germline gives CDR1 GTSNPN, CDR2 SVGIG (reference sequence). There are 11 residues in the CDR3. Deletions cut 4 bases from V and 8 bases from J, with 11 bases between. CDR3 loop: CAWTRREGYTF. CDR3 coding DNA: TGTGCCTGGACCCGAAGAGAGGGCTACACCTTC.